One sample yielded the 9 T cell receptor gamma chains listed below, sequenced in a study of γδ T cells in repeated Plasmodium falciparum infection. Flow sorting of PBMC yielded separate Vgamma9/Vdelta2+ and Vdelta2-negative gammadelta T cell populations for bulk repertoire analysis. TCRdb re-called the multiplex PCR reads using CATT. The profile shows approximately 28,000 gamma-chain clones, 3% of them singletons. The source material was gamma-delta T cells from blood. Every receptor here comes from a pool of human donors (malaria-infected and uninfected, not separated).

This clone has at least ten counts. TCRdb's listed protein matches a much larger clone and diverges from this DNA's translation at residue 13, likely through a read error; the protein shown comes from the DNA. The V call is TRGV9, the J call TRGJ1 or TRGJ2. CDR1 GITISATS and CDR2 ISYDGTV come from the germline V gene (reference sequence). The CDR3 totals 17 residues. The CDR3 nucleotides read TGTGCCTTGTGGGAGCCAACAACCCCCTGGAATTATGATAAGAAACTCTTT. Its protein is CALWEPTTPWNYDKKLF.

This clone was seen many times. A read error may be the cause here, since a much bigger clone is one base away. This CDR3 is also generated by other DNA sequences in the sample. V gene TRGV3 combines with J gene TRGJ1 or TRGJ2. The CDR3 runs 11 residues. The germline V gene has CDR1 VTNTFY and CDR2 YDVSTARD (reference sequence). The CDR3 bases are TGTGCCACCTGGAAATATTATAAGAAACTTTTT. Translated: CATWKYYKKLF.

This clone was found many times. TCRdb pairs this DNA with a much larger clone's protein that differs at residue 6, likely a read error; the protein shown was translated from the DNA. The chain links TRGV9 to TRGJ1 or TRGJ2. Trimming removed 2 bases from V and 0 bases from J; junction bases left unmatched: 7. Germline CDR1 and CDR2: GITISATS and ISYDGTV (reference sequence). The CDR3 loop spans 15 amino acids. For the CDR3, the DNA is TGTGCCTTGTGGGAGGCCTCCAGGAATTATTATAAGAAACTCTTT. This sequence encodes CALWEASRNYYKKLF.

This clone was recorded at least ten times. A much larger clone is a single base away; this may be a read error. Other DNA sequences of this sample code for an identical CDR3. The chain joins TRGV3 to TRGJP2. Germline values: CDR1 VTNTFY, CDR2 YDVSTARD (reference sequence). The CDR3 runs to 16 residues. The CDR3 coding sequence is TGTGCCACCTGGGACAGGCTTATGAATAGTGATTGGATTAAGACGTTT. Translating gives CATWDRLMNSDWIKTF.

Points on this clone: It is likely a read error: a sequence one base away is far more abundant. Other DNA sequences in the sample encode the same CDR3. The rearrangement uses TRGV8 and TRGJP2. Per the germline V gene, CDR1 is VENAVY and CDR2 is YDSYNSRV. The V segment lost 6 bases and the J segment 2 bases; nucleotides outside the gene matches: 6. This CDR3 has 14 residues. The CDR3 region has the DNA TGTGCCACCTGGAGATGCAGTAGTGATTGGATCAAGACGTTT. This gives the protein CATWRCSSDWIKTF.

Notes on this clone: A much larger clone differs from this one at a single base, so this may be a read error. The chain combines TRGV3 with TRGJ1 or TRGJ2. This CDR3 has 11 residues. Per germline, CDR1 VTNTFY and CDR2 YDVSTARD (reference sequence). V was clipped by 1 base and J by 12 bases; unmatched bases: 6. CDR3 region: CATWDSRSKLF. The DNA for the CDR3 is TGTGCCACCTGGGACAGCCGCTCGAAACTCTTT.

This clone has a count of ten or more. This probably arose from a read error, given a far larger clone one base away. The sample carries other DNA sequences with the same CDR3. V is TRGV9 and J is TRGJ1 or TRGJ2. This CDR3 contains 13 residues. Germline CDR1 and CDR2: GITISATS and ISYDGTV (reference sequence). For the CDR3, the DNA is TGCGCCTTGTGGGAAGCTTGTTATTATAAGAAACTCTTT. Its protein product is CALWEACYYKKLF.

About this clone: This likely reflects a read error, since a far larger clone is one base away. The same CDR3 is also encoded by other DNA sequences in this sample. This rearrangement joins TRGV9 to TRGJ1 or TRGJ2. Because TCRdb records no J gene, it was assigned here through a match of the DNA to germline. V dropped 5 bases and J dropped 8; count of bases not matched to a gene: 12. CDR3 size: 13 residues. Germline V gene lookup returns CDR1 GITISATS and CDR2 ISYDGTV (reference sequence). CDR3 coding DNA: TGTGCCTTGTGGGGAAGGTACTACGATAAGAAACTCTTT. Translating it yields CALWGRYYDKKLF.

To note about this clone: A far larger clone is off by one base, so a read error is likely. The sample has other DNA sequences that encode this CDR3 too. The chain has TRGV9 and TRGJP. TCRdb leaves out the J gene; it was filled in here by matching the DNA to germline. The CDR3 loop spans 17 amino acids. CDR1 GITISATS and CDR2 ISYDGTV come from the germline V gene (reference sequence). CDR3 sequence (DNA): TGCGCCTTGTGGGATCGATTTCAAGAGTTGGGCAAAAAAATCAAGGTATTT. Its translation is CALWDRFQELGKKIKVF.